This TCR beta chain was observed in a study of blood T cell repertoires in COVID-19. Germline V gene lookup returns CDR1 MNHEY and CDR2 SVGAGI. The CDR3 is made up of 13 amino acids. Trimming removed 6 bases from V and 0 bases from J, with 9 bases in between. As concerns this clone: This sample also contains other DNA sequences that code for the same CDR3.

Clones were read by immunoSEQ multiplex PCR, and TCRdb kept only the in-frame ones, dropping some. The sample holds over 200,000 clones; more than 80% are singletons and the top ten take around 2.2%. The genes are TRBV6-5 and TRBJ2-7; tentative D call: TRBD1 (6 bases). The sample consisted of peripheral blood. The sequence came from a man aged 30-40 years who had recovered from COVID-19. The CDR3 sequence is CASSRDNSYEQYF. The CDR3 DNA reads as TGTGCCAGCAGCCGGGACAACTCCTACGAGCAGTACTTC.